This TCR beta chain comes out of a study of OX40 agonist ivuxolimab in advanced cancers. Context from the whole study: Ivuxolimab was an agonistic, fully human IgG2 monoclonal antibody directed against OX40 (CD134), a costimulatory receptor. Intravenous ivuxolimab was administered to patients every 2 weeks at six dose levels: 0.01, 0.1, 0.3, 1.5, 3 and 10 mg/kg. Of the roughly 54 dose-escalation patients, hepatocellular carcinoma was present in about 20, melanoma in some 15, renal cell carcinoma in 9 and head and neck cancer in 9. The dose-escalation cohort was 82.7% male with a mean age of about 60 years, ranging from roughly 23 to 79. Patients were allowed to have had prior anti-PD-1, anti-PD-L1 or anti-CTLA-4 therapy, and around 43% of the dose-escalation patients had been treated with checkpoint inhibitors. Partial responses occurred in three dose-escalation patients, of whom one had hepatocellular carcinoma and two had cutaneous melanoma. Peripheral TCRbeta sequencing aimed to test whether ivuxolimab altered TCR sequence diversity and caused clonal T-cell expansion. The paper reports the monotherapy dose-escalation portion (N of about 47 patients) of the phase I ivuxolimab trial.

For sequencing of the TCRbeta CDR3 region, genomic DNA was extracted from the sorted cells. The immunoSEQ Assay was used for sequencing of TCRbeta CDR3 regions. TCRdb mirrors the immuneACCESS table, restricted to in-frame sequences. Some clones are absent from its copies; in checked studies, under half trace to an unresolved V gene, and the reason for the others is unknown. This sample is represented by roughly 59,000 clones; 88% of them were singletons. The biggest ten clones account for roughly 5% of the sample. As regards this clone: There is no known antigen for this receptor. No much larger clonotype is one base removed from it; base qualities were not supplied.

The paper as a whole reports these results and caveats: After ivuxolimab, CD8+ T cells had more expanded clones than CD4+ T cells on average. Partial responders in the 0.1-3.0 mg/kg groups had among the lowest normalized peripheral clonal expansion, especially among CD8+ T cells. At doses from 0.1 to 3.0 mg/kg, clonal expansion was seen in both CD4+ and CD8+ blood T cells between baseline and week 6. The antigen specificity of the clonally expanded peripheral T cells was not determined. Low levels of normalized T-cell clonal expansion were also shown by some nonresponding patients.

Patients with autoimmune disease history or receiving systemic immunosuppression were excluded from the trial. Peripheral blood for TCR sequencing was drawn from every dose cohort at baseline, at cycle 4 day 1 and at cycle 7 day 1. Samples came from an open-label, multicenter, first-in-human phase I dose-escalation trial of ivuxolimab. Adults with locally advanced or metastatic melanoma, renal cell, hepatocellular, or head and neck squamous cell carcinoma were enrolled in the trial. Before TCR sequencing, CD4+ T cells and CD8+ T cells were sorted from peripheral blood as separate populations. From its cysteine to its phenylalanine, the CDR3 spans 14 amino acids. Just CDR3 DNA is preserved here, 42 bases in frame from base 1. From the germline V gene, CDR1 is SGDLS and CDR2 is YYNGEE. The trim is 0 bases for V and 5 bases for J, with a gap of 11 bases between the germline ends.

Sequencing was performed on CD4+ or CD8+ T cells sorted from blood, taken in a trial of the OX40 agonist ivuxolimab. The sequence came from an adult with an advanced solid tumor such as melanoma, head and neck, liver or kidney cancer. The chain links TRBV9 with TRBJ2-5; matching of 6 bases hints at TRBD1 as the D gene. The CDR3 is CASSVVGGSETQYF. Read as DNA, the sequence is TGTGCCAGCAGCGTAGTTGGGGGCTCCGAGACCCAGTACTTC.